Listed below are T cell receptor beta chains from one sample, sequenced in a study of shared clonotypes between healthy human individuals. Repertoires were generated with immunoSEQ multiplex PCR, while TCRdb's copy carries only in-frame clones and drops some. Here the sample spans over a million clones, roughly 95% being singletons. Sequencing was carried out using naive CD4+ T cells sorted from blood. The receptor set was obtained from a man in his thirties or forties in good health. The CDR3 runs from the conserved cysteine through the conserved F or W. The order of the fields is V gene, clone size, D gene, J gene, CDR3 DNA, CDR3 protein. A D gene is named only where the DNA matches it firmly. Clone size is not always given. Where it is, it says once, few, many or a class for expanded clones.

TRBV4-1	NA	NA	TRBJ1-1	TGCGCCAGCAGCTCCACGACGGGGGTGTCCACTGAAGCTTTCTTT	CASSSTTGVSTEAFF
TRBV11-3	NA	NA	TRBJ2-7	TGTGCCAGCAGCTTAGGAGATTACGAGCAGTACTTC	CASSLGDYEQYF
TRBV10-3	once	NA	TRBJ2-5	TGTGCCATCAGTGAGTCAGGTGACTCCGAGACCCAGTACTTC	CAISESGDSETQYF
TRBV18	NA	TRBD2	TRBJ2-1	TGTGCCAGCTCACCACCCACACTAGCGGGGGGGGTAGAGCAGTTCTTC	CASSPPTLAGGVEQFF
TRBV19	NA	TRBD1	TRBJ2-7	TGTGCCAGGAGACAACCTAGAGGGACAGGGACCTACGAGCAGTACTTC	CARRQPRGTGTYEQYF
TRBV19	NA	NA	TRBJ2-7	TGTGCCAGTAAGGTTCAGGGTTTCTCCTACGAGCAGTACTTC	CASKVQGFSYEQYF
TRBV27	few	NA	TRBJ2-6	TGTGCCAGCAGTCAGAGCTCTGGGGCCAACGTCCTGACTTTC	CASSQSSGANVLTF
TRBV7-3	NA	TRBD2	TRBJ2-5	TGTGCCAGCGGGAGGGCCGGGGAGACCCAGTACTTC	CASGRAGETQYF
TRBV6-5	NA	TRBD1	TRBJ2-7	TGTGCCAGCAGTACCGGGACAGGGTTCTACGAGCAGTACTTC	CASSTGTGFYEQYF
TRBV11-1	NA	NA	TRBJ2-7	TGTGCCAGCAGCTTAGTCTCCGGGAGTATCTACGAGCAGTACTTC	CASSLVSGSIYEQYF
TRBV7-2	NA	NA	TRBJ2-2	TGTGCCAGCAGCTACAGGGGGGGCGGGGAGCTGTTTTTT	CASSYRGGGELFF
TRBV7-2	NA	NA	TRBJ1-2	TGTGCCAGCGGAGACCTTAACTATGGCTACACCTTC	CASGDLNYGYTF
TRBV28	NA	NA	TRBJ1-2	TGTGCCAGCACCCCCGGGGGCGGCTACACCTTC	CASTPGGGYTF
TRBV10-1	NA	NA	TRBJ2-7	TGCGCCAGCAGCCAGGGATCTTCATCGGGCGAGCAGTACTTC	CASSQGSSSGEQYF
TRBV27	NA	NA	TRBJ1-2	TGTGCCAGCAGTTTATCGGGGGGAGAGAGGGCCTATGGCTACACCTTC	CASSLSGGERAYGYTF
TRBV4-3	NA	TRBD2	TRBJ2-1	TGCGCCAGCAGCCGGCGCGGGGGGAGGGCCCTCTATCCTGAGCAGTTCTTC	CASSRRGGRALYPEQFF
TRBV28	NA	NA	TRBJ2-6	TGTGCCAGCAGTTTAAGTCTCCCTGGGGCCAACGTCCTGACTTTC	CASSLSLPGANVLTF
TRBV5-8	NA	NA	TRBJ1-1	TGTGCCAGCAGCTTTCAATCAGGAGGGAACACTGAAGCTTTCTTT	CASSFQSGGNTEAFF
TRBV6-4	NA	TRBD2	TRBJ2-1	TGTGCCAGCAGTGACTCTCTAGCGGGAGACCACTACAATGAGCAGTTCTTC	CASSDSLAGDHYNEQFF
TRBV28	NA	NA	TRBJ2-5	TGTGCCAGCAGTTCGGACAGCAGAAAAGAGACCCAGTACTTC	CASSSDSRKETQYF
TRBV5-4	NA	TRBD2	TRBJ2-1	TGTGCCAGCAGCTTGGGCGGTAGGTCGGGAGGGCCGGACAATGAGCAGTTCTTC	CASSLGGRSGGPDNEQFF
TRBV5-1	NA	NA	TRBJ1-1	TGCGCCAGCAGCTTGGCTGTATCGGCATCAAGGACTGAAGCTTTCTTT	CASSLAVSASRTEAFF
TRBV28	NA	NA	TRBJ1-4	TGTGCCAGCAGTGCTTACAGGGTGTATGGTGAAAAACTGTTTTTT	CASSAYRVYGEKLFF
TRBV28	NA	NA	TRBJ1-5	TGTGCCAGCAGTTTGGCTCAGCGGGAACAGCCCCAGCATTTT	CASSLAQREQPQHF
TRBV4-1	NA	NA	TRBJ1-2	TGCGCCAGCAGCCAAGGTCCAGGGACCAGCTATGGCTACACCTTC	CASSQGPGTSYGYTF
TRBV5-1	NA	NA	TRBJ1-1	TGCGCCAGCAGCTTGGGCAGGGATAACACTGAAGCTTTCTTT	CASSLGRDNTEAFF
TRBV18	NA	NA	TRBJ2-5	TGTGCCAGCTCACCGAACTTCCAAGAGACCCAGTACTTC	CASSPNFQETQYF
TRBV7-7	NA	TRBD2	TRBJ2-1	TGTGCCAGCAGCGGGGGGACTAGGGGTAATGAGCAGTTCTTC	CASSGGTRGNEQFF
TRBV2	NA	NA	TRBJ2-5	TGTGCCAGCAGTACCGGGACATCAAAGACCCAGTACTTC	CASSTGTSKTQYF
TRBV2	NA	NA	TRBJ2-7	TGTGCCAGCAGGGACTTGGACTACGAGCAGTACTTC	CASRDLDYEQYF
TRBV4-3	NA	TRBD2	TRBJ2-3	TGCGCCAGCAGCCAAGGAACTAGCGGGAGCGATACGCAGTATTTT	CASSQGTSGSDTQYF
TRBV5-6	NA	TRBD1	TRBJ1-5	TGTGCCAGCAGCTTTAGGACAGGGGTCAATCAGCCCCAGCATTTT	CASSFRTGVNQPQHF
TRBV11-2	NA	TRBD1	TRBJ2-1	TGTGCCAGCAGCCCCGGACAGGGGATATACAATGAGCAGTTCTTC	CASSPGQGIYNEQFF
TRBV18	NA	NA	TRBJ2-7	TGTGCCAGCTCACCACCTAGCAGTTACGAGCAGTACTTC	CASSPPSSYEQYF
TRBV9	NA	NA	TRBJ2-2	TGTGCCAGCAGCGTGGGCAGGGCGAACACCGGGGAGCTGTTTTTT	CASSVGRANTGELFF
TRBV5-1	NA	TRBD2	TRBJ2-1	TGCGCCAGCAGCCCATTAGCGGGAGGGACAAATGAGCAGTTCTTC	CASSPLAGGTNEQFF
TRBV2	NA	TRBD1	TRBJ2-5	TGTGCCAGCAGTGTGGGCCGGGACAGGGGGCTGGAGACCCAGTACTTC	CASSVGRDRGLETQYF
TRBV7-3	NA	NA	TRBJ2-7	TGTGCCAGCAGCTCGGATGACGAGCAGTACTTC	CASSSDDEQYF
TRBV19	NA	TRBD1	TRBJ1-3	TGTGCCAGTAGTCCCTGGGACAGGGGAACTGGAAACACCATATATTTT	CASSPWDRGTGNTIYF
TRBV18	NA	TRBD1	TRBJ1-4	TGTGCCAGCTCACCACCGGGCAGGGGGTTTGAAAAACTGTTTTTT	CASSPPGRGFEKLFF
TRBV9	NA	NA	TRBJ1-3	TGTGCCAGCAGCGTATTCACCGGGGGCTCTGGAAACACCATATATTTT	CASSVFTGGSGNTIYF
TRBV2	NA	NA	TRBJ2-7	TGTGCCAGCTTGGTTAACTCCTACGAGCAGTACTTC	CASLVNSYEQYF
TRBV28	NA	NA	TRBJ2-5	TGTGCCACCCAGGGGACCCAAGAGACCCAGTACTTC	CATQGTQETQYF